This is a list of T cell receptor beta chains from one sample in a study of sequential checkpoint blockade in melanoma. Data came from immunoSEQ multiplex PCR; TCRdb stores just in-frame clones and leaves some out. The sample yields 5,000 to 6,500 clones, under 30% seen once. Sequenced here: tumor tissue (inferred from file names), sampled from a patient given nivolumab and ipilimumab in sequence. The source of these receptors is a human donor with melanoma. The CDR3 runs from the conserved cysteine through the conserved F or W. Each record gives: clone size, D gene, J gene, V gene, CDR3 DNA, CDR3 protein. A D gene is named only where the DNA matches it firmly. Not every row has a clone size; where given, it reads once, few, many or a size class.

few | TRBD2 | TRBJ2-3 | TRBV11-3 | TGTGCCAGCAGCTTACTGCGGGGGGGCCGTACAGATACGCAGTATTTT | CASSLLRGGRTDTQYF
few | TRBD1 | TRBJ1-2 | TRBV12-5 | TGTGCCAGCAATTACGGGACAGGGAACGGCTACACCTTC | CASNYGTGNGYTF
. | TRBD1 | TRBJ1-5 | TRBV7-1 | TGTGCCAGCAGCTGGGGACAGCTGCAGCCCCAGCATTTT | CASSWGQLQPQHF
once | . | TRBJ1-1 | TRBV29-1 | TGCAGCGTCCCGGGGGAGAGTGGGGTAGCCACTGAAGCTTTCTTT | CSVPGESGVATEAFF
many | TRBD2 | TRBJ2-1 | TRBV11-3 | TGTGCCAGCAGCTCCCCGACTAGCGGGAGTTCGAATGAGCAGTTCTTC | CASSSPTSGSSNEQFF
. | . | TRBJ2-7 | TRBV16 | TGTGCCAGCAGCCAAAGGTACCACGAGCAGTACTTC | CASSQRYHEQYF
. | . | TRBJ2-5 | TRBV11-3 | TGTGCCAGCAGCCCCGGGCGCCCTTGGTCCCAAGAGACCCAGTACTTC | CASSPGRPWSQETQYF
few | . | TRBJ1-5 | TRBV28 | TGTGCCAGCAGTCTCCCTTTCGGGAGCGCCAATCAGCCCCAGCATTTT | CASSLPFGSANQPQHF
few | . | TRBJ1-1 | TRBV6-8 | TGTGCCAGCAGTGACGGAGCCGAGTCTCAAGCTTTCTTT | CASSDGAESQAFF
. | . | TRBJ1-4 | TRBV6-8 | TGTGCTTCTCAACCCGCTAATGAAAAACTGTTTTTT | CASQPANEKLFF
few | . | TRBJ2-7 | TRBV9 | TGTGCCAGCAGCGTAGACGGGAGCCCGCGCTACGAGCAGTACTTC | CASSVDGSPRYEQYF
few | . | TRBJ1-6 | TRBV7-1 | TGTGCCAGCAGCTCAGGGGCGGGTTCACCCCTCCACTTT | CASSSGAGSPLHF
few | . | TRBJ1-6 | TRBV9 | TGTGCCAGCACCAAAGGGGGGTCTGCTAATTCACCCCTCCACTTT | CASTKGGSANSPLHF
few | TRBD1 | TRBJ2-4 | TRBV6-8 | TGTGCCAGCAGTCCCGGAAGACAGGGGGCTAACATTCAGTACTTC | CASSPGRQGANIQYF
. | TRBD1 | TRBJ2-7 | TRBV18 | TGTGCCAGCTCAGTACAGGGGCTGAACTCCTACGAGCAGTACTTC | CASSVQGLNSYEQYF
. | . | TRBJ2-5 | TRBV6-4 | TGTGCCATCAGCAACCAAGAGACCCAGTACTTC | CAISNQETQYF
. | TRBD2 | TRBJ2-2 | TRBV9 | TGTGCCAGCAGCGCCGGGAGGACGAACACCGGGGAGCTGTTTTTT | CASSAGRTNTGELFF
. | . | TRBJ1-5 | TRBV10-2 | TGCGCCAGCAGTGAGTCGAGGGGTCAGCCCCAGCATTTT | CASSESRGQPQHF
few | TRBD2 | TRBJ2-3 | TRBV5-1 | TGCGCCAGCAGCTTGTCTTCACTAGCGGGAGGTTTTACAGATACGCAGTATTTT | CASSLSSLAGGFTDTQYF
. | . | TRBJ2-7 | TRBV6-8 | TGTGCCAGCAGTTACGGGTGGGCAGTGGGCTACGAGCAGTACTTC | CASSYGWAVGYEQYF
. | TRBD2 | TRBJ2-1 | TRBV19 | TGTGCCAGTTCGGGAGCGGGGAGAACATACAATGAGCAGTTCTTC | CASSGAGRTYNEQFF
few | . | TRBJ1-2 | TRBV1 | TGCGCCAGCAGCCAAGAAATAGGAACAGGGGGGAATGGCTACACCTTC | CASSQEIGTGGNGYTF
. | . | TRBJ2-1 | TRBV19 | TGTGCCAGTAGTTCAAATTCGGGACATGGCAATGAGCAGTTCTTC | CASSSNSGHGNEQFF
few | . | TRBJ2-1 | TRBV12-5 | TGTGCCAGCAAGTTAGGCAGCGCGGGTGAGCAGTTCTTC | CASKLGSAGEQFF
few | . | TRBJ2-3 | TRBV7-6 | TGTGCCAGCAGCTCCACAGTCAGGACTAGCACAGATACGCAGTATTTT | CASSSTVRTSTDTQYF
. | . | TRBJ2-5 | TRBV14 | TGTGCCAGCAGCCAAGATAAATGGGAGACCCAGTACTTC | CASSQDKWETQYF
. | . | TRBJ1-6 | TRBV5-1 | TGCGCCAGCAGCCTACAAATACGGCAGTATAATTCACCCCTCCACTTT | CASSLQIRQYNSPLHF
many | TRBD1 | TRBJ2-7 | TRBV11-3 | TGTGCCAGCAGCTGGAGCAGGGGGCCTTTTTACGAGCAGTACTTC | CASSWSRGPFYEQYF
. | TRBD2 | TRBJ2-3 | TRBV4-2 | TGTGCCAGCAGCCCCCTGGCGGCTAGCGGGAAGCATAGGGTGGGCACAGATACGCAGTATTTT | CASSPLAASGKHRVGTDTQYF
. | . | TRBJ2-2 | TRBV19 | TGTGCCAGTAGTTCGGGGCATCAGAACACCGGGGAGCTGTTTTTT | CASSSGHQNTGELFF
. | . | TRBJ1-4 | TRBV28 | TGTGCCAGCAGTCCGACAGGCTCTAATGAAAAACTGTTTTTT | CASSPTGSNEKLFF
. | . | TRBJ1-1 | TRBV5-1 | TGCGCCAGCAGCTTGGCGTCGCTGGGGGCGAACACTGAAGCTTTCTTT | CASSLASLGANTEAFF
. | . | TRBJ2-1 | TRBV14 | TGTGCCAGCAGCCTGAAGTGGGACGACAATGAGCAGTTCTTC | CASSLKWDDNEQFF
. | . | TRBJ1-4 | TRBV18 | TGTGCCAGCTCACCTGGGGGGGTGAATGAAAAACTGTTTTTT | CASSPGGVNEKLFF
. | . | TRBJ1-2 | TRBV4-1 | TGCGCCAGCAGCCAAACTGAGGTGAACTATGGCTACACCTTC | CASSQTEVNYGYTF
many | TRBD2 | TRBJ2-6 | TRBV11-3 | TGTGCCAGCAGCTTAGTGGTACTAGCGGGAGGAACTGGGGCCAACGTCCTGACTTTC | CASSLVVLAGGTGANVLTF
. | TRBD1 | TRBJ1-5 | TRBV19 | TGTGCCAGTAGTAGAGACAGGGGTCCCGCTCAGCCCCAGCATTTT | CASSRDRGPAQPQHF
few | TRBD1 | TRBJ1-2 | TRBV15 | TGTGCCACCAGCCCTAGATTGGGACAGGGCCACTATGGCTACACCTTC | CATSPRLGQGHYGYTF